The 17 T cell receptor beta chains listed next were all sequenced from one sample in a study of blood T cell repertoires in COVID-19. Sequencing was performed with immunoSEQ multiplex PCR; in TCRdb, only in-frame clones are kept and a portion is missing. Found here are about 250,000 clones, 65% to 90% of them singletons; the top ten hold over 1.5%. The sample was PBMCs or T cells enriched from blood (not recorded which). These receptors were taken from a man aged 40-55 years who had recovered from COVID-19.

This clone occurred many times. The chain employs TRBV2 and TRBJ2-1; 7 bases map to TRBD1. CDR1 is SNHLY, CDR2 FYNNEI, per germline. This CDR3 contains 18 residues. V dropped 6 bases and J dropped 0; count of bases not matched to a gene: 14. CDR3 sequence reads: CASSPGQISLSSYNEQFF. The CDR3 DNA is TGTGCCAGCAGCCCGGGACAGATATCCCTTAGCTCCTACAATGAGCAGTTCTTC.

The chain uses TRBV7-9 and TRBJ2-5, with 10 bases that match TRBD2. The CDR3 extends over 17 amino acids. The J segment lost 3 bases and the V segment lost 4 bases, leaving 11 bases of the junction unmatched. Germline lookup yields CDR1 SEHNR and CDR2 FQNEAQ (reference sequence). This chain's CDR3 is CASSWVGSSGSKETQYF. The CDR3 DNA sequence: TGTGCCAGCAGCTGGGTAGGGTCTAGCGGGAGTAAAGAGACCCAGTACTTC.

V usage is TRBV19 and J usage is TRBJ1-1; 9 bases fit TRBD1. V dropped 3 bases and J dropped 5; count of bases not matched to a gene: 4. Germline CDR1 is LNHDA and CDR2 is SQIVND (reference sequence). This CDR3 comprises 14 residues. CDR3 sequence reads: CASSIGQGRTEAFF. DNA of the CDR3: TGTGCCAGTAGTATTGGACAGGGGAGGACTGAAGCTTTCTTT.

The chain employs TRBV13 and TRBJ1-6; D perhaps matches TRBD1 (5 bases). Trimming left V 8 bases short and J 9 bases short, with 17 bases between. CDR3 length: 14 residues. From germline, CDR1 is PRHDT and CDR2 FYEKMQ (reference sequence). The CDR3 protein is CASGGAGVTSPLHF. The CDR3 coding sequence is TGTGCCAGCGGCGGGGCTGGGGTTACTTCACCCCTCCACTTT.

The V gene is TRBV19, the J gene TRBJ1-5; 11 bases line up with TRBD1. This CDR3 comprises 21 residues. J gave up 6 bases and V 3 bases, and 22 bases lay outside the gene matches. Germline assignment: CDR1 LNHDA and CDR2 SQIVND (reference sequence). CDR3 residues: CASSINPRRTGGQQVGQPQHF. Written as DNA, the CDR3 is TGTGCCAGTAGTATCAACCCAAGGAGGACAGGGGGCCAGCAGGTGGGTCAGCCCCAGCATTTT.

The chain recombines TRBV19 with TRBJ2-7, with 7 bases identical to TRBD2. CDR3 length: 14 residues. V was clipped by 6 bases and J by 3 bases; unmatched bases: 8. Germline CDR1 is LNHDA and CDR2 is SQIVND (reference sequence). This CDR3 is CASSTRGENYEQYF. The CDR3 bases are TGTGCCAGTAGCACTCGGGGGGAAAACTACGAGCAGTACTTC.

This chain connects TRBV5-6 to TRBJ1-2; 7 positions match TRBD1. The CDR3 loop spans 14 amino acids. Germline V lookup: CDR1 SGHDT, CDR2 YYEEEE. V was pared by 1 base and J by 3 bases, with 3 bases of the junction left unmatched. The DNA of the CDR3 is TGTGCCAGCAGCTTGAGAGGGGGCTACTATGGCTACACCTTC. This gives the protein CASSLRGGYYGYTF.

The genes are TRBV30 and TRBJ2-3, with D possibly being TRBD1 (6 bases). Germline CDR1 GTSNPN, CDR2 SVGIG (reference sequence). The CDR3 totals 12 residues. V lost 8 bases, J lost 2 bases, and 11 bases lay in between. The CDR3: CAERDNTDTQYF. CDR3 bases: TGTGCCGAGAGGGACAACACAGATACGCAGTATTTT.

Of note for this clone: One end of the junction is discordant with germline, which a read error may explain. The CDR3 loop reads CASSITSGASTDTQYF. The CDR3 bases are TGTGCCAGCAGCATAACTAGCGGGGCCAGCACAGATACGCAGTATTTT. The chain employs TRBV7-3 and TRBJ2-3; 10 nucleotides match TRBD2. This CDR3 spans 16 amino acids. Germline-derived CDR1 and CDR2 are SGHTA and FQGTGA.

The rearrangement joins TRBV30 to TRBJ1-4; TRBD1 agrees at 11 bases. The junction had 10 bases not matched to a gene; V was cut back by 3 bases and J by 7 bases. The CDR3 extends over 16 amino acids. Germline V gene lookup returns CDR1 GTSNPN and CDR2 SVGIG (reference sequence). CDR3 sequence reads: CAWSLGTGGLFEKLFF. In DNA form, the CDR3 reads TGTGCCTGGAGCCTAGGGACAGGGGGGCTTTTTGAAAAACTGTTTTTT.

The rearrangement links TRBV7-9 to TRBJ1-1; 8 bases match TRBD1. This CDR3 has 17 amino acids. The germline CDR1 and CDR2 sequences are SEHNR and FQNEAQ (reference sequence). With 1 base clipped from V and 1 base from J, the junction kept 8 bases outside the gene matches. CDR3 bases: TGTGCCAGCAGCTTAGACCTCGGACAGGGCTGGAACACTGAAGCTTTCTTT. Its protein is CASSLDLGQGWNTEAFF.

The chain employs TRBV11-1 and TRBJ1-1; weak D call: TRBD1 (6 bases). There are 13 residues in the CDR3. Trimming pared 1 base from V and 8 bases from J, leaving 11 bases between. Germline V gene lookup returns CDR1 SGHAT and CDR2 FQDESV (reference sequence). CDR3 sequence (DNA): TGTGCCAGCAGCTTAGACAGGGTCGGCGAAGCTTTCTTT. This gives the protein CASSLDRVGEAFF.

The chain uses TRBV2 and TRBJ1-1; 9 bases line up with TRBD1. V lost 5 bases and J lost 4; bases outside the gene matches: 5. This CDR3 has 14 amino acids. CDR1 and CDR2 (germline): SNHLY, FYNNEI. CDR3 sequence (DNA): TGTGCCAGCAGTTTCCTGGACAGGGGCACTGAAGCTTTCTTT. Translating gives CASSFLDRGTEAFF.

The rearrangement joins TRBV28 to TRBJ1-2; D is uncertain. Looked up from germline, CDR1 is MDHEN and CDR2 is SYDVKM. V was pared by 8 bases and J by 6 bases, with 22 bases between. There are 15 residues in the CDR3. The CDR3 loop reads CASRLSFIGFHGYTF. The CDR3 coding sequence is TGTGCCAGCCGCCTCTCGTTTATTGGCTTTCATGGCTACACCTTC.

Concerning this clone: The junction differs from germline at one of its ends, possibly a read error. The chain is built from TRBV6-1 and TRBJ2-7, with 12 bases that match TRBD1. Germline assignment: CDR1 MNHNS and CDR2 SASEGT. The CDR3 spans 15 residues. The CDR3: CASSEARDRGPLGDF. Here the CDR3 DNA reads TGTGCCAGCAGTGAAGCTAGGGACAGGGGGCCCCTTGGGGACTTC.

V usage is TRBV7-7 and J usage is TRBJ2-1; 8 nucleotides match TRBD2. With V trimmed by 5 bases and J by 0 bases, 6 bases remained unmatched. The length of the CDR3 is 16 residues. From germline, CDR1 is SSHAT and CDR2 FNYEAQ (reference sequence). CDR3: CASSDSGSDSYNEQFF. The CDR3 DNA reads as TGTGCCAGCAGCGACAGCGGGAGTGACTCCTACAATGAGCAGTTCTTC. Using reference TRBV7-7 and TRBJ2-1 for the parts outside the CDR3, the full variable domain is GAGVSQSPRYKVTKRGQDVTLRCDPISSHATLYWYQQALGQGPEFLTYFNYEAQPDKSGLPSDRFSAERPEGSISTLTIQRTEQRDSAMYRCASSDSGSDSYNEQFFGPGTRLTVL.

This chain uses TRBV3-1 (or the pseudogene TRBV3-2) with TRBJ2-3, with D possibly being TRBD2 (5 bases). V lost 4 bases to trimming and J lost 2 bases, with 10 bases between them. This CDR3 contains 14 residues. Germline values: CDR1 LGHDT, CDR2 YNNKEL (reference sequence). This CDR3 is CASSLGLFTDTQYF. CDR3 in DNA: TGTGCCAGCAGCCTAGGACTGTTCACAGATACGCAGTATTTT.